A single sample gave rise to the 10 T cell receptor beta chains below, sequenced in a study of blood T cell repertoires in COVID-19. Here immunoSEQ multiplex PCR was the method, and the copy in TCRdb shows in-frame clones only, minus some. The table includes 300,000 to 350,000 clones, approximately 88% detected once. The source material was peripheral blood. Every receptor here comes from a man aged 25 to 45 with COVID-19, enrolled during active disease.

This chain links TRBV7-2 with TRBJ1-5; 8 bases map to TRBD1. Trimming removed 0 bases from V and 3 bases from J; junction bases left unmatched: 7. Germline V gene sequence: CDR1 SGHTA, CDR2 FQGNSA. CDR3 length: 17 residues. Written as DNA, the CDR3 is TGTGCCAGCAGCTTAGCGCTGGGGACAGGTGACAATCAGCCCCAGCATTTT. It is translated as CASSLALGTGDNQPQHF. The full variable domain, in which reference TRBV7-2 and TRBJ1-5 provide the parts outside the CDR3, is GAGVSQSPSNKVTEKGKDVELRCDPISGHTALYWYRQSLGQGLEFLIYFQGNSAPDKSGLPSDRFSAERTGGSVSTLTIQRTQQEDSAVYLCASSLALGTGDNQPQHFGDGTRLSIL.

This chain connects TRBV2 to TRBJ2-7; TRBD2 aligns across 12 bases. The ends lost 4 bases at V and 7 bases at J; junction bases unmatched: 11. Germline loops: CDR1 SNHLY, CDR2 FYNNEI. The CDR3 runs 16 residues. The CDR3 is CASSGPRLAGVREQYF. The CDR3 region has the DNA TGTGCCAGCAGTGGGCCTAGACTAGCGGGGGTTCGGGAGCAGTACTTC.

The V gene is TRBV19, the J gene TRBJ1-2; D uncertain. Germline-derived CDR1 and CDR2 are LNHDA and SQIVND (reference sequence). This CDR3 spans 13 amino acids. With 7 bases removed from V and 4 bases from J, the gap between germline ends came to 13 bases. Here the CDR3 reads CASMGVRLYGYTF. The CDR3 DNA follows: TGTGCCAGTATGGGCGTCCGGCTCTATGGCTACACCTTC.

This chain links TRBV6-5 with TRBJ2-5; TRBD1 might be the D (5 bases). This CDR3 spans 15 amino acids. Germline V CDR1 and CDR2: MNHEY, SVGAGI. V was pared by 0 bases and J by 7 bases, with 15 bases between. The chain's CDR3 is CASSYSFPPRGTQYF. The CDR3 coding sequence is TGTGCCAGCAGTTACTCGTTTCCCCCTAGGGGGACCCAGTACTTC.

V is TRBV28 and J is TRBJ1-2; TRBD1 agrees at 11 bases. Germline assignment: CDR1 MDHEN and CDR2 SYDVKM. The junction had 4 bases not matched to a gene; V was cut back by 6 bases and J by 7 bases. The CDR3 length is 13 residues. In DNA, the CDR3 is TGTGCCAGCAGGCGGACAGGGGGCGCTGGCTACACCTTC. It specifies CASRRTGGAGYTF.

The chain combines TRBV7-9 with TRBJ1-2, with 7 bases matching TRBD1. The trim removed 5 bases at V and 4 bases at J, leaving 4 bases unmatched. Per the germline V gene, CDR1 is SEHNR and CDR2 is FQNEAQ (reference sequence). The length of the CDR3 is 13 residues. The CDR3 is CASSPGTVYGYTF. Written as DNA, the CDR3 is TGTGCCAGCAGCCCCGGGACAGTCTATGGCTACACCTTC.

The chain recombines TRBV7-2 with TRBJ2-1; a weak D match, TRBD2 (6 bases). Trimming left V 1 base short and J 1 base short, with 14 bases between. Germline lookup yields CDR1 SGHTA and CDR2 FQGNSA. The CDR3 has 17 amino acids. The DNA for the CDR3 is TGTGCCAGCAGCTTAGTGGAGGGCGGGATTTCCTACAATGAGCAGTTCTTC. This sequence encodes CASSLVEGGISYNEQFF.

The V call is TRBV19, the J call TRBJ1-2; 7 bases align to TRBD1. CDR3 length: 14 residues. V dropped 7 bases and J dropped 4; count of bases not matched to a gene: 9. Germline CDR1 LNHDA, CDR2 SQIVND (reference sequence). CDR3 loop: CASTPETGFYGYTF. Here the CDR3 DNA reads TGTGCCAGTACCCCCGAGACAGGGTTCTATGGCTACACCTTC.

The chain joins TRBV2 to TRBJ2-7, with D possibly TRBD2 on 6 matching bases. The CDR3 extends over 13 amino acids. With 4 bases removed from V and 6 bases from J, the gap between germline ends came to 13 bases. The germline CDR1 and CDR2 sequences are SNHLY and FYNNEI. The CDR3 DNA follows: TGTGCCAGCAGTGGGGACTTGGGGTCCGAGCAGTACTTC. Its protein is CASSGDLGSEQYF.

J is TRBJ1-1 and V is TRBV7-2, with a weak D call TRBD1 (6 bases). The germline gives CDR1 SGHTA, CDR2 FQGNSA. The CDR3 covers 17 residues. V lost 4 bases and J 3 bases, leaving 21 bases between the germline ends. CDR3 in amino acids: CASSSRPTGFRDTEAFF. The CDR3 DNA reads TGTGCCAGCAGCTCGCGACCTACAGGGTTTCGAGACACTGAAGCTTTCTTT.